What follows are 26 T cell receptor beta chains derived from one specimen sequenced in a study of T cells after yellow fever vaccination. TCRdb ran MiXCR on the 5' RACE reads and lists one entry per CDR3 protein. Altogether under 550,000 distinct CDR3 sequences are present, 20% to 25% being singletons, with the ten largest covering 16%. The sequenced sample was PBMCs, obtained roughly 20 days after the first yellow fever vaccination. The receptors come from a man between 18 and 35 years old who received the YFV17D yellow fever vaccine.

This clonotype was counted between two and nine times. This chain joins TRBV7-9 and TRBJ2-7; 7 bases are a match to TRBD1. Germline V CDR1 and CDR2: SEHNR, FQNEAQ (reference sequence). CDR3 size: 14 residues. V lost 5 bases to trimming and J lost 3 bases; unmatched junction nucleotides: 7. CDR3 coding DNA: TGTGCCAGCAGCCCAGGACAGGCTTACTACGAGCAGTACTTC. Translated, it gives CASSPGQAYYEQYF.

CDR3 in amino acids: CASMEGSGANVLTF. The CDR3 DNA reads as TGTGCCAGCATGGAAGGTTCTGGGGCCAACGTCCTGACTTTC. The chain links TRBV2 to TRBJ2-6; no reliable D call. Trimming took off 7 bases at V and 1 base at J, with 8 bases between the two ends. CDR3 length: 14 residues. Germline V lookup: CDR1 SNHLY, CDR2 FYNNEI.

V usage is TRBV5-1 and J usage is TRBJ2-1; D possibly corresponds to TRBD2 (5 bases). Germline loops: CDR1 SGHRS, CDR2 YFSETQ. This CDR3 has 13 amino acids. V was clipped by 1 base and J by 8 bases, with 10 bases between them. CDR3 sequence (DNA): TGCGCCAGCAGCTTGCCAATTAGCGATGAGCAGTTCTTC. Translation gives CASSLPISDEQFF.

This clonotype was seen repeatedly, ten times or more. This sequence joins TRBV7-2 and TRBJ2-5; 11 bases are a match to TRBD2. V was clipped by 2 bases and J by 1 base; unmatched bases: 3. Per the germline V gene, CDR1 is SGHTA and CDR2 is FQGNSA. The CDR3 sequence is 16 residues long. CDR3 protein: CASSLSTSGGQETQYF. Written as DNA, the CDR3 is TGTGCCAGCAGCTTATCTACTAGCGGGGGCCAAGAGACCCAGTACTTC.

This clonotype has only a few counts. The V and J genes are TRBV2 and TRBJ1-5; 9 bases align to TRBD1. Germline V gene data show CDR1 as SNHLY and CDR2 as FYNNEI. The V and J ends lost 8 bases and 4 bases, in that order; junction bases with no gene match: 6. CDR3 size: 14 residues. CDR3 sequence: CASQDRGLNQPQHF. CDR3 coding DNA: TGTGCCAGCCAAGACAGGGGGTTGAATCAGCCCCAGCATTTT.

V and J are TRBV4-2 and TRBJ2-3; TRBD1 might be the D (5 bases). Trimming stripped 4 bases from V and 0 bases from J, with 11 bases between. CDR3 length: 15 residues. CDR1 and CDR2 from the germline V gene are LGHNA and YNFKEQ. CDR3 loop: CASSRIDSSTDTQYF. CDR3 sequence (DNA): TGTGCCAGCAGCCGTATCGACAGCAGCACAGATACGCAGTATTTT.

The chain combines TRBV29-1 with TRBJ1-5; D is unresolved. Per the germline V gene, CDR1 is SQVTM and CDR2 is ANQGSEA. V was pared by 5 bases and J by 2 bases, with 10 bases between. The CDR3 covers 13 residues. The CDR3 DNA reads TGCAGCGTTTTATTTGGTGGCAATCAGCCCCAGCATTTT. Protein product: CSVLFGGNQPQHF.

The CDR3 region has the DNA TGTGCCAGCAGCTTAATGGGACCCAGCTATGGCTACACCTTC. Its protein is CASSLMGPSYGYTF. The V call is TRBV7-9, the J call TRBJ1-2; a possible D gene is TRBD1 (5 bases). Trimming pared 2 bases from V and 4 bases from J, leaving 11 bases between. CDR3 length: 14 amino acids. Germline V gene lookup returns CDR1 SEHNR and CDR2 FQNEAQ (reference sequence).

This clonotype was counted between two and nine times. The chain joins TRBV15 to TRBJ2-2; D gene unclear. Trimming took off 5 bases at V and 4 bases at J, with 8 bases between the two ends. Germline-derived CDR1 and CDR2 are LNHNV and YYDKDF (reference sequence). This CDR3 spans 13 amino acids. CDR3 sequence: CATSPRGTGELFF. Written as DNA, the CDR3 is TGTGCCACCAGCCCCCGAGGCACCGGGGAGCTGTTTTTT.

This clonotype was counted many times. The CDR3 region is CASSQDLDPLGLQQYF. DNA of the CDR3: TGCGCCAGCAGCCAAGATCTCGACCCGCTTGGGCTGCAGCAGTACTTC. The genes are TRBV4-3 and TRBJ2-7; D unresolved. The V and J ends lost 0 bases and 8 bases respectively, with 20 bases between them. This CDR3 has 16 amino acids. Germline V CDR1 and CDR2: LGHNA, YSLEER.

This chain links TRBV21-1 with TRBJ1-1. TRBV21-1 is a listed pseudogene. This CDR3 contains 16 residues. CDR3 sequence (DNA): TGTGCCAGCAGCAATTTTAGAGGATGTCGGGACACTGAAGCTTTCTTT. This translates into CASSNFRGCRDTEAFF.

The V call is TRBV4-1, the J call TRBJ2-4; D assignment may be TRBD1 or TRBD2 (5 bases each). V was cut by 5 bases and J by 4 bases, with 12 bases left in between. Per the germline V gene, CDR1 is MGHRA and CDR2 is YSYEKL. CDR3 size: 14 residues. CDR3 region: CASSVRDGKNIQYF. The CDR3 bases are TGCGCCAGCAGCGTCCGGGACGGAAAAAACATTCAGTACTTC.

J is TRBJ1-1 and V is TRBV14; D perhaps matches TRBD1 (5 bases). The CDR3 has 13 amino acids. In germline, CDR1 is SGHDN, CDR2 FVKESK. V shed 4 bases and J shed 10 bases, with 16 bases lying between them. This CDR3 is CASSPPGGVTAFF. For the CDR3, the DNA is TGTGCCAGCAGCCCACCGGGGGGGGTAACAGCTTTCTTT.

This clonotype was counted between two and nine times. V gene TRBV20-1 combines with J gene TRBJ2-7, with unresolved D. This CDR3 comprises 12 residues. V was clipped by 3 bases and J by 3 bases, with 9 bases between them. CDR1 DFQATT and CDR2 SNEGSKA come from the germline V gene (reference sequence). CDR3: CSASQLDYEQYV. DNA for the CDR3: TGCAGTGCTAGTCAGTTAGACTACGAGCAGTACGTC.

The table lists this clonotype with a few counts. This rearrangement joins TRBV11-2 to TRBJ2-5, with no clear D. The CDR3 consists of 16 residues. Germline V gene lookup returns CDR1 SGHAT and CDR2 FQNNGV. Trimming cost V 0 bases and J 1 base, with 12 bases left between them. The CDR3 loop is CASSLDRWTVQETQYF. The CDR3 DNA reads TGTGCCAGCAGCTTAGATCGGTGGACGGTCCAAGAGACCCAGTACTTC.

The sample holds a few counts of this clonotype. The chain employs TRBV19 and TRBJ1-1; D perhaps matches TRBD1 (5 bases). The CDR3 runs 13 residues. V gave up 4 bases and J gave up 1 base, with 7 bases separating them. CDR1 is LNHDA and CDR2 is SQIVND in the germline V gene (reference sequence). The CDR3 region is CASSTQANTEAFF. The CDR3 DNA follows: TGTGCCAGTAGTACACAGGCGAACACTGAAGCTTTCTTT. Filled out from reference TRBV19 and TRBJ1-1, the complete variable domain reads DGGITQSPKYLFRKEGQNVTLSCEQNLNHDAMYWYRQDPGQGLRLIYYSQIVNDFQKGDIAEGYSVSREKKESFPLTVTSAQKNPTAFYLCASSTQANTEAFFGQGTRLTVV.

This clonotype appeared a few times. The chain employs TRBV7-6 and TRBJ2-1; maybe TRBD2 (6 bases). The CDR3 runs 12 residues. Germline lookup yields CDR1 SGHVS and CDR2 FNYEAQ. The germline V and J ends were trimmed by 7 bases and 8 bases, with 12 bases remaining between them. The CDR3 DNA follows: TGTGCCAGCACCAACGGAGGGGATGAGCAGTTCTTC. Its protein product is CASTNGGDEQFF.

The V and J genes are TRBV3-1 and TRBJ2-1, with 10 bases matching TRBD2. V shed 5 bases and J 6 bases; nucleotides not matched to a gene: 4. This CDR3 has 14 amino acids. Germline CDR1 reads LGHDT; CDR2 reads YNNKEL (reference sequence). In DNA, the CDR3 is TGTGCCAGCAGCTCCAGCGGGGGGGCCAATGAGCAGTTCTTC. This gives the protein CASSSSGGANEQFF.

This clonotype has a handful of counts. CDR3 in amino acids: CSARVKGGGLYNEQFF. The CDR3, as DNA: TGCAGTGCTAGAGTTAAGGGCGGGGGCCTCTACAATGAGCAGTTCTTC. This chain uses TRBV20-1 with TRBJ2-1; a possible D gene is TRBD2 (7 bases). CDR1 is DFQATT, CDR2 SNEGSKA, per germline (reference sequence). The CDR3 totals 16 residues. Trimming cost V 1 base and J 3 bases, with 16 bases left between them.

The CDR3 loop is CAISELPRYQETQYF. The CDR3, as DNA: TGTGCCATCAGTGAACTCCCCAGGTACCAAGAGACCCAGTACTTC. This chain joins TRBV10-3 and TRBJ2-5; D is uncertain. Trimming removed 3 bases at V and 0 bases at J, with 11 bases between. CDR1 and CDR2 (germline): ENHRY, SYGVKD. This CDR3 is 15 amino acids long.

The chain carries TRBV12-3 or TRBV12-4 and TRBJ2-1; 15 bases fit TRBD2. V was pared by 5 bases and J by 10 bases, with 9 bases of the junction left unmatched. This CDR3 has 16 amino acids. Written as DNA, the CDR3 is TGTGCCAGCAGTCTTCGACCGGGACTAGCGGGGGGAGAGCAGTTCTTC. Protein sequence: CASSLRPGLAGGEQFF.

This clonotype appeared a few times. The chain employs TRBV20-1 and TRBJ2-2; 16 bases are a match to TRBD2. Germline V gene data show CDR1 as DFQATT and CDR2 as SNEGSKA (reference sequence). After removal of 3 bases from V and 3 bases from J, the junction contained 7 bases not matched to a gene. There are 18 residues in the CDR3. In DNA, the CDR3 is TGCAGTGCTAGTCTCGGGACTAGCGGGGGGGCAGACACCGGGGAGCTGTTTTTT. Protein sequence: CSASLGTSGGADTGELFF.

This chain links TRBV5-1 with TRBJ2-1; possible D gene TRBD2, 6 bases. Germline lookup yields CDR1 SGHRS and CDR2 YFSETQ. CDR3 length equals 14 residues. Trimming removed 6 bases at V and 9 bases at J, with 19 bases between. The CDR3 DNA sequence: TGCGCCAGCACCAGTTCAGTAGCGGAGGGTGAGCAGTTCTTC. Encoded protein: CASTSSVAEGEQFF.

The chain combines TRBV3-1 with TRBJ1-4; D possibly corresponds to TRBD1 (6 bases). V was trimmed by 4 bases and J by 4 bases, leaving 13 bases between them. Germline V gene sequence: CDR1 LGHDT, CDR2 YNNKEL (reference sequence). The CDR3 sequence is 15 residues long. The CDR3: CASSPRGRGNEKLFF. DNA of the CDR3: TGTGCCAGCAGCCCCCGGGGCAGGGGTAATGAAAAACTGTTTTTT.

The table lists this clonotype with a count of one. This chain's CDR3 is CASRYPEGANNYGYTF. The DNA of the CDR3 is TGTGCCAGCAGATACCCGGAGGGGGCCAATAACTATGGCTACACCTTC. The V and J genes are TRBV6-5 and TRBJ1-2; TRBD1 matches at 7 bases. This CDR3 has 16 amino acids. The germline CDR1 and CDR2 sequences are MNHEY and SVGAGI. V was clipped by 6 bases and J by 1 base; unmatched bases: 11.

This chain connects TRBV7-2 to TRBJ2-4; 10 nucleotides line up with TRBD2. Germline V CDR1 and CDR2: SGHTA, FQGNSA. The CDR3 is 14 amino acids. After removal of 7 bases from V and 6 bases from J, the junction contained 6 bases not matched to a gene. CDR3 amino acids: CASTDSGGRNIQYF. CDR3 DNA sequence: TGTGCCAGCACCGATAGCGGGGGGCGAAACATTCAGTACTTC.